This entry lists 21 T cell receptor beta chains sequenced from one sample in a study of cytomegalovirus exposure and HLA in healthy donors. The PCR ran on 60 Vbeta and 13 Jbeta primers. Using immunoSEQ multiplex PCR, the repertoire was profiled, and TCRdb retains in-frame clones only, with some absent. The table lists a few hundred thousand clones, about 80% of them singletons. Sequenced: PBMCs. These receptors came from a woman in her 30s in good health and CMV-seronegative.

The chain carries TRBV5-1 and TRBJ2-7, with TRBD1 identical over 10 bases. The germline gives CDR1 SGHRS, CDR2 YFSETQ. The CDR3 consists of 14 residues. After removal of 4 bases from V and 7 bases from J, the junction contained 8 bases not matched to a gene. CDR3 in amino acids: CASSGRDRGSEQYF. The CDR3, as DNA: TGCGCCAGCAGCGGCCGGGACAGGGGTTCTGAGCAGTACTTC.

Turning to this clone: One end of the junction does not line up with germline, which may come from a read error. The chain combines TRBV2 with TRBJ2-1; 8 bases are a match to TRBD2. CDR1 is SNHLY, CDR2 FYNNEI, per germline. This CDR3 comprises 16 residues. The CDR3 here is CASTELAASSYNEQFF. As DNA, the CDR3 is TGTGCCAGCACTGAACTAGCGGCTAGCTCCTACAATGAGCAGTTCTTC.

CDR3 in DNA: TGTGCCAGCAGTATCCTCCGGACAGGGTCCTACGAGCAGTACTTC. Encoded protein: CASSILRTGSYEQYF. The chain has TRBV28 and TRBJ2-7; 8 bases fit TRBD1. Germline CDR1 is MDHEN and CDR2 is SYDVKM. Unmatched junction bases numbered 7, after V lost 5 bases and J lost 1 base. This CDR3 has 15 amino acids.

With respect to this clone: Other DNA variants within this sample encode the same CDR3. J is TRBJ2-1 and V is TRBV28; D might be TRBD1 (7 bases). This CDR3 is 13 amino acids long. The germline V and J ends were trimmed by 5 bases and 7 bases, with 12 bases remaining between them. In germline, CDR1 is MDHEN, CDR2 SYDVKM. CDR3 DNA sequence: TGTGCCAGCAGTAGGACAGGAGGGAATGAGCAGTTCTTC. Its translation is CASSRTGGNEQFF.

Only a few counts were recorded for this clone. The chain links TRBV7-9 to TRBJ2-6, with 10 bases that match TRBD1. Germline CDR1 and CDR2: SEHNR and FQNEAQ (reference sequence). V gave up 5 bases and J gave up 0 bases; unmatched junction bases: 7. CDR3 size: 18 residues. CDR3 sequence (DNA): TGTGCCAGCAGCCCGGACAGGGGGGGTATCTCTGGGGCCAACGTCCTGACTTTC. Translated, it gives CASSPDRGGISGANVLTF.

V gene TRBV5-1 combines with J gene TRBJ1-4; TRBD1 aligns across 8 bases. CDR1 SGHRS and CDR2 YFSETQ come from the germline V gene. V lost 5 bases and J lost 8; bases outside the gene matches: 5. CDR3 length equals 13 residues. CDR3 DNA sequence: TGCGCCAGCAGGGACAGGGTCGGGGAAAAACTGTTTTTT. Translation gives CASRDRVGEKLFF.

The V and J genes are TRBV5-1 and TRBJ2-5; the D gene is possibly TRBD2 (5 bases). CDR3 length: 14 amino acids. Trimming removed 0 bases from V and 7 bases from J, with 13 bases in between. Germline V lookup: CDR1 SGHRS, CDR2 YFSETQ. The CDR3 nucleotides are TGCGCCAGCAGCTTGGCCGGGGATTTGCGGACCCAGTACTTC. It translates to CASSLAGDLRTQYF.

V usage is TRBV4-1 and J usage is TRBJ1-1, with 8 bases matching TRBD1. Germline V gene sequence: CDR1 MGHRA, CDR2 YSYEKL. The CDR3 is 18 residues long. The trim removed 4 bases at V and 0 bases at J, leaving 13 bases unmatched. The CDR3 region has the DNA TGCGCCAGCAGCCGGACAGGGCTCCGCACCCTCATGAACACTGAAGCTTTCTTT. Translated: CASSRTGLRTLMNTEAFF.

The CDR3 DNA follows: TGTGCCAGCAGTTGGGACAGGACAAACTATGGCTACACCTTC. This gives the protein CASSWDRTNYGYTF. V gene TRBV6-5 combines with J gene TRBJ1-2, with TRBD1 matching over 8 bases. V was clipped by 4 bases and J by 2 bases; unmatched bases: 3. The CDR3 extends over 14 amino acids. Germline-derived CDR1 and CDR2 are MNHEY and SVGAGI.

J is TRBJ2-1 and V is TRBV10-1, with 7 bases aligning to TRBD2. CDR3 size: 19 residues. Germline V CDR1 and CDR2: WNHNN, SYGVQD (reference sequence). Trimming removed 3 bases from V and 4 bases from J; junction bases left unmatched: 18. The CDR3 loop reads CASSDTGDKAGLTYNEQFF. In DNA form, the CDR3 reads TGCGCCAGCAGTGATACGGGGGATAAAGCGGGACTAACTTACAATGAGCAGTTCTTC.

The chain carries TRBV15 and TRBJ1-4, with TRBD1 matching 9 bases. V was pared by 1 base and J by 4 bases, with 4 bases of the junction left unmatched. The CDR3 length is 16 residues. CDR1 is LNHNV, CDR2 YYDKDF, per germline (reference sequence). The CDR3 loop is CATSRAPGQGNEKLFF. CDR3 coding DNA: TGTGCCACCAGCAGAGCCCCGGGACAGGGTAATGAAAAACTGTTTTTT.

The chain uses TRBV27 and TRBJ2-5, with TRBD1 identical over 7 bases. CDR1 is MNHEY, CDR2 SMNVEV, per germline (reference sequence). V was clipped by 6 bases and J by 3 bases; unmatched bases: 10. This CDR3 region has 15 residues. The DNA for the CDR3 is TGTGCCAGCAGCCGATGGACAGGCCGGAAAGAGACCCAGTACTTC. It specifies CASSRWTGRKETQYF.

The chain couples TRBV6-4 to TRBJ2-1; 12 nucleotides line up with TRBD1. V was clipped by 0 bases and J by 7 bases; unmatched bases: 4. Germline V CDR1 and CDR2: MRHNA, SNTAGT. The CDR3 spans 16 residues. CDR3 coding DNA: TGTGCCAGCAGTGACTCTCCGGGACAGGGGGCGAATGAGCAGTTCTTC. This encodes CASSDSPGQGANEQFF.

The rearrangement links TRBV7-9 to TRBJ1-4; D may be TRBD1 (6 bases). V dropped 5 bases and J dropped 8 bases, with 18 bases sitting between them. Germline V gives CDR1 SEHNR, CDR2 FQNEAQ (reference sequence). This CDR3 is 15 amino acids long. CDR3 region: CASSIIPGGGEKLFF. CDR3 in DNA: TGTGCCAGCAGCATAATCCCGGGGGGGGGCGAAAAACTGTTTTTT.

This clone was found once. This rearrangement joins TRBV2 to TRBJ1-2, with TRBD1 as a possible D gene (5 bases). Trimming pared 5 bases from V and 7 bases from J, leaving 8 bases between. The CDR3 runs to 11 residues. Germline V gene sequence: CDR1 SNHLY, CDR2 FYNNEI. CDR3 sequence reads: CASSLGGGYTF. The CDR3 DNA follows: TGTGCCAGCAGTTTGGGGGGTGGCTACACCTTC.

The chain employs TRBV5-6 and TRBJ1-2, with D uncertain. Germline assignment: CDR1 SGHDT and CDR2 YYEEEE. There are 14 residues in the CDR3. The ends were cut back, 2 bases at V and 2 bases at J, with 10 bases in the middle. The DNA of the CDR3 is TGTGCCAGCAGCTTTTACCGACTGAACTATGGCTACACCTTC. It is translated as CASSFYRLNYGYTF.

The V and J genes are TRBV7-8 and TRBJ1-2, with 7 bases aligning to TRBD1. Germline V gene data show CDR1 as SGHVS and CDR2 as FQNEAQ. The V segment lost 4 bases and the J segment 2 bases; nucleotides outside the gene matches: 1. CDR3 length: 13 amino acids. The CDR3 sequence: CASSSGQNYGYTF. Here the CDR3 DNA reads TGTGCCAGCAGCTCGGGACAGAACTATGGCTACACCTTC.

The V and J genes are TRBV5-1 and TRBJ1-2; the D gene is possibly TRBD1 (6 bases). This CDR3 has 15 amino acids. Germline-derived CDR1 and CDR2 are SGHRS and YFSETQ. V was pared by 1 base and J by 4 bases, with 14 bases between. The DNA for the CDR3 is TGCGCCAGCAGCTTGTCGGGGGGCTGGGCCTATGGCTACACCTTC. Encoded protein: CASSLSGGWAYGYTF.

V is TRBV5-1 and J is TRBJ1-1; 9 bases agree with TRBD1. There are 16 residues in the CDR3. The trim removed 3 bases at V and 4 bases at J, leaving 10 bases unmatched. In germline, CDR1 is SGHRS, CDR2 YFSETQ. Here the CDR3 DNA reads TGCGCCAGCAGCTGGACAGGGGCACGGTTGAGCACTGAAGCTTTCTTT. Translated: CASSWTGARLSTEAFF.

The chain recombines TRBV29-1 with TRBJ1-1; D not resolved. This CDR3 spans 13 amino acids. Germline CDR1 reads SQVTM; CDR2 reads ANQGSEA. The V gene lost 5 bases and the J gene lost 0 bases, with 10 bases spanning the gap. CDR3 sequence reads: CSVWPRVNTEAFF. In nucleotides, the CDR3 is TGCAGCGTTTGGCCCCGGGTGAACACTGAAGCTTTCTTT.

The chain combines TRBV11-2 with TRBJ1-5; D ambiguous. The V and J ends lost 5 bases and 0 bases respectively, with 5 bases between them. Per germline, CDR1 SGHAT and CDR2 FQNNGV. This CDR3 is 13 amino acids long. CDR3 residues: CASSHYSNQPQHF. CDR3 in DNA: TGTGCCAGCAGCCACTATAGCAATCAGCCCCAGCATTTT.